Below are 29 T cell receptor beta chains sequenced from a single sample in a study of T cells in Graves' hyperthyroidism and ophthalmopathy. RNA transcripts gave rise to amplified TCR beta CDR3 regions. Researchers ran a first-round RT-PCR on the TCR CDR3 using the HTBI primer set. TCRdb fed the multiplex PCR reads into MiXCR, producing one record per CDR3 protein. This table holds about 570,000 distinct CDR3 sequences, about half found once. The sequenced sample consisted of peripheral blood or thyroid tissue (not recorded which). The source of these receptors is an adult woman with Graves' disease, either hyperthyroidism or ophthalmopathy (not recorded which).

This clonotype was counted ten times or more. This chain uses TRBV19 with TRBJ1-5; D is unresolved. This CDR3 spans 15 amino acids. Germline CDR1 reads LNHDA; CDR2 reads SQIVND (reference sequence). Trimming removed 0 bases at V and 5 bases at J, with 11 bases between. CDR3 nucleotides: TGTGCCAGTAGTATAGATGGCTTTCAGGATCAGCCCCAGCATTTT. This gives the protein CASSIDGFQDQPQHF.

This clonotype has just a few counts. The CDR3 DNA reads as TGTGCCAGCAGAGATAGCGGAGTGGACGAGCAGTACTTC. This gives the protein CASRDSGVDEQYF. The chain has TRBV28 and TRBJ2-7; D might be TRBD2 (6 bases). The CDR3 consists of 13 residues. The germline gives CDR1 MDHEN, CDR2 SYDVKM. Deletions cut 6 bases from V and 5 bases from J, with 14 bases between.

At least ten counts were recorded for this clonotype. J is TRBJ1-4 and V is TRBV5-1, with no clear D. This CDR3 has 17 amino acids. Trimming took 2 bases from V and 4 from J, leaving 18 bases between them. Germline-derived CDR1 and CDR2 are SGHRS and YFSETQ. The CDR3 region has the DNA TGCGCCAGCAGCTTACTACGGCGGGCCCGGAGTAATGAAAAACTGTTTTTT. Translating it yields CASSLLRRARSNEKLFF.

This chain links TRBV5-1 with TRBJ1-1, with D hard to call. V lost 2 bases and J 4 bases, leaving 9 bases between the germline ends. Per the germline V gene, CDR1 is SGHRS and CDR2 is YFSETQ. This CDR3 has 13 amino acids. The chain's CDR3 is CASSFMVSTEAFF. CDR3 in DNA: TGCGCCAGCAGCTTCATGGTGAGCACTGAAGCTTTCTTT.

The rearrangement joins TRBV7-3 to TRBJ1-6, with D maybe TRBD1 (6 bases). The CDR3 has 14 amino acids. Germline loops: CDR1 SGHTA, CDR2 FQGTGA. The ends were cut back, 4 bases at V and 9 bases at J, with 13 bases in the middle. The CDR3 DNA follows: TGTGCCAGCAGCTCTCAGGGGATTAGTTCACCCCTCCACTTT. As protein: CASSSQGISSPLHF.

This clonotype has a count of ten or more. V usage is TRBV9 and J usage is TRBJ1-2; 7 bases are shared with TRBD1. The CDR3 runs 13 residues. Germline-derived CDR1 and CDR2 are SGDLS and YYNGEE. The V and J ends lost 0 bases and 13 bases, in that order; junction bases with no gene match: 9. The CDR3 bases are TGTGCCAGCAGCGTAGCCCCGGACAGGTCGAGCACCTTC. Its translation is CASSVAPDRSSTF.

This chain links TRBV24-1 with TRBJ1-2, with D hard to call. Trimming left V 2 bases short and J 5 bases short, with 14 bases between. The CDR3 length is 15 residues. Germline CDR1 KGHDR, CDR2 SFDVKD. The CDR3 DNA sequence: TGTGCCACCAGTGATTACGTTGGGGTAGGATATGGCTACACCTTC. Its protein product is CATSDYVGVGYGYTF.

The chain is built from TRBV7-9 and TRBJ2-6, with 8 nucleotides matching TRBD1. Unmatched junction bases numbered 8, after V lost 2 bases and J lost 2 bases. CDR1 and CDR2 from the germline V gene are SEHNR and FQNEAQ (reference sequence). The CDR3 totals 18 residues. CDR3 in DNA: TGTGCCAGCAGCTTAACCGGCCAGGGGGCCGCTGGGGCCAACGTCCTGACTTTC. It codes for CASSLTGQGAAGANVLTF.

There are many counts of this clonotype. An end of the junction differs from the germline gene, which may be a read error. For the CDR3, the DNA is TGCGCCAGCAGCGTTACAGCGAACACTGAAGCTTTCTTT. Encoded protein: CASSVTANTEAFF. The rearrangement uses TRBV7-3 and TRBJ1-1; D gene unclear. The CDR3 runs to 13 residues. Germline CDR1 reads SGHTA; CDR2 reads FQGTGA.

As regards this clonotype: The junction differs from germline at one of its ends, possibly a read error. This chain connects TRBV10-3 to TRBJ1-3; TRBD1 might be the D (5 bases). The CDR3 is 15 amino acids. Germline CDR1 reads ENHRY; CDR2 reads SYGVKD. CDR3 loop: CAISAEQAYGNAIYF. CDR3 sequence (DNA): TGTGCCATCAGTGCTGAACAGGCCTATGGAAACGCCATATATTTT.

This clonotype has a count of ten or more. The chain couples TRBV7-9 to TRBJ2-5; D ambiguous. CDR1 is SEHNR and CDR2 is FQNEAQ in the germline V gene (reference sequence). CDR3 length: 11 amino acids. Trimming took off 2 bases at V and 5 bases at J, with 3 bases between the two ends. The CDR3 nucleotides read TGTGCCAGCAGCTTATATGAGACCCAGTACTTC. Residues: CASSLYETQYF. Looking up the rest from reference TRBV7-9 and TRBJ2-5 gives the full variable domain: DTGVSQNPRHKITKRGQNVTFRCDPISEHNRLYWYRQTLGQGPEFLTYFQNEAQLEKSRLLSDRFSAERPKGSFSTLEIQRTEQGDSAMYLCASSLYETQYFGPGTRLLVL.

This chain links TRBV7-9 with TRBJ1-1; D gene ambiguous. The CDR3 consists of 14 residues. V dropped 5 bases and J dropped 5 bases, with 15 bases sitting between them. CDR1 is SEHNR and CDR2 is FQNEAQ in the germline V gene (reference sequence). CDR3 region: CASSQPQARTEAFF. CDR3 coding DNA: TGTGCCAGCAGCCAACCTCAGGCTAGAACTGAAGCTTTCTTT.

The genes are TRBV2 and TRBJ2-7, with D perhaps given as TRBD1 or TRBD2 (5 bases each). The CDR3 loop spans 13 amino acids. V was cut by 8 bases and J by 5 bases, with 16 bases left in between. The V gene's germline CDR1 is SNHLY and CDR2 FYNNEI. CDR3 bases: TGTGCCAGCTATATGGGGGTATTCAACGAGCAGTACTTC. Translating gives CASYMGVFNEQYF.

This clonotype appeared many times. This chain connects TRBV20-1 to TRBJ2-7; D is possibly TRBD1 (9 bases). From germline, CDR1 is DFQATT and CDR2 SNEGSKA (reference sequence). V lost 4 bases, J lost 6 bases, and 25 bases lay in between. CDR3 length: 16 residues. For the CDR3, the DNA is TGCAGTGCTACCGGGACAGGGTCGGGAGGGTCAAGCGAGCAGTACTTC. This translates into CSATGTGSGGSSEQYF.

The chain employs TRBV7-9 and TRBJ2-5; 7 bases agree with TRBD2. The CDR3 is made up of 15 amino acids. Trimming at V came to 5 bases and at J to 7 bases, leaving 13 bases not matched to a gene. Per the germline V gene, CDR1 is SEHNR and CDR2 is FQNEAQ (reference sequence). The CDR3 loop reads CASSMRAGPEGTQYF. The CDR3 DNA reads TGTGCCAGCAGCATGCGAGCGGGACCCGAGGGGACCCAGTACTTC.

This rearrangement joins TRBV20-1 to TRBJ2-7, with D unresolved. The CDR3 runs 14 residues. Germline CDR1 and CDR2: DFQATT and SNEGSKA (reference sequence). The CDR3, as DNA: TGCAGCACTTACCCAGGAACAGCCTTGGAGGAGCAGTACTTC. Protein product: CSTYPGTALEEQYF.

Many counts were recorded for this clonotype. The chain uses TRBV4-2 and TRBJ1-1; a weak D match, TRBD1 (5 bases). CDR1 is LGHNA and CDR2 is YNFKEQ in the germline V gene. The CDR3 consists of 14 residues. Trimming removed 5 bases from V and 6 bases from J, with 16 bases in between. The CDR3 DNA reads TGTGCCAGCAGCTTCCGGGGGGGTCCGTCTGAAGCTTTCTTT. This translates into CASSFRGGPSEAFF.

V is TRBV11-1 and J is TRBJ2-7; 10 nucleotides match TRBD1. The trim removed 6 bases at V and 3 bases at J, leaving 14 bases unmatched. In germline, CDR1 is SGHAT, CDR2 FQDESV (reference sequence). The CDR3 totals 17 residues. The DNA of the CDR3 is TGTGCCAGCAGGCCGGGACAGGGGATTCTCTCCTTCTACGAGCAGTACTTC. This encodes CASRPGQGILSFYEQYF.

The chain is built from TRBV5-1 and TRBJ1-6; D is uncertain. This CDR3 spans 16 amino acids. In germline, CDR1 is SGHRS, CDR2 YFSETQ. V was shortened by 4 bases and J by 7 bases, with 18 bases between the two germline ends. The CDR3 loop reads CASSPIWPAGNSPLHF. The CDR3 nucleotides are TGCGCCAGCAGCCCAATCTGGCCAGCGGGGAATTCACCCCTCCACTTT.

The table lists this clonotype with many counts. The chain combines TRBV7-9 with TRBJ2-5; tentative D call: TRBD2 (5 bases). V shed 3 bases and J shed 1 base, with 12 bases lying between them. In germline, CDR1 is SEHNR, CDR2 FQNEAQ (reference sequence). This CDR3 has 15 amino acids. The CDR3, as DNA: TGTGCCAGCAGCTTTCCGTTGGGGAGCCAAGAGACCCAGTACTTC. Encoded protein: CASSFPLGSQETQYF.

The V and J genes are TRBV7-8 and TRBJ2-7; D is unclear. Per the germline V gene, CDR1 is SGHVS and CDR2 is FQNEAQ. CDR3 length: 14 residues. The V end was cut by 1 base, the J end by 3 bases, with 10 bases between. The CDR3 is CASSLVFGDYEQYF. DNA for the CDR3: TGTGCCAGCAGCTTAGTCTTTGGGGACTACGAGCAGTACTTC.

The CDR3 DNA follows: TGTGCCATCACCCGGGACAGTGGTTACGAGCAGTACTTC. Translating gives CAITRDSGYEQYF. This chain links TRBV10-3 with TRBJ2-7, with 7 bases that match TRBD1. The CDR3 length is 13 residues. The trim removed 7 bases at V and 4 bases at J, leaving 7 bases unmatched. Germline V CDR1 and CDR2: ENHRY, SYGVKD.

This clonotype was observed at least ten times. CDR3 sequence reads: CASSDTGNSYEQYF. The CDR3 bases are TGTGCCAGCAGTGACACAGGGAATTCCTACGAGCAGTACTTC. The J gene is TRBJ2-7, the V gene TRBV12-3 or TRBV12-4; a possible D gene is TRBD1 (6 bases). V shed 5 bases and J shed 1 base, with 12 bases lying between them. The length of the CDR3 is 14 residues.

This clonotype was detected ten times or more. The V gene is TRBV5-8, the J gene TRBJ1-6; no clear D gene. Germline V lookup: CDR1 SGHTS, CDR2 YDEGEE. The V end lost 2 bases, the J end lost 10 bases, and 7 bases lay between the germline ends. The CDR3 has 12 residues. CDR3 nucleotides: TGTGCCAGCAGCTTCCACTCCTCACCCCTCCACTTT. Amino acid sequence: CASSFHSSPLHF.

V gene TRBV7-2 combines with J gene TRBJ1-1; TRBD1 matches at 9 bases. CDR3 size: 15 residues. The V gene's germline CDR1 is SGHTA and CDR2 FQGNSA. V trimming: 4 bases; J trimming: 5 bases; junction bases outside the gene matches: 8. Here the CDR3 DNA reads TGTGCCAGCAGCTCGCGGACAGGGGCGGATACTGAAGCTTTCTTT. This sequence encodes CASSSRTGADTEAFF.

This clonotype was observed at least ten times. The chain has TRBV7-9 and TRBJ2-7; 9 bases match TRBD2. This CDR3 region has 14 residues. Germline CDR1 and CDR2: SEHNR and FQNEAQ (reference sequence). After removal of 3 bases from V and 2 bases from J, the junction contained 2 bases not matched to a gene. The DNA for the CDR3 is TGTGCCAGCAGCTTGACTAGCGGAGCCTACGAGCAGTACTTC. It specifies CASSLTSGAYEQYF.

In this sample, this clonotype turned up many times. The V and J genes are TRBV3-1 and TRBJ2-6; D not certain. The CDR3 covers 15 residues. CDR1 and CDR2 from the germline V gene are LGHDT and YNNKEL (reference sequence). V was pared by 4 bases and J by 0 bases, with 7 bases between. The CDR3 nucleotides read TGTGCCAGCAGCCCCGGTATCTCTGGGGCCAACGTCCTGACTTTC. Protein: CASSPGISGANVLTF. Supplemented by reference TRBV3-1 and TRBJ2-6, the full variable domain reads DTAVSQTPKYLVTQMGNDKSIKCEQNLGHDTMYWYKQDSKKFLKIMFSYNNKELIINETVPNRFSPKSPDKAHLNLHINSLELGDSAVYFCASSPGISGANVLTFGAGSRLTVL.

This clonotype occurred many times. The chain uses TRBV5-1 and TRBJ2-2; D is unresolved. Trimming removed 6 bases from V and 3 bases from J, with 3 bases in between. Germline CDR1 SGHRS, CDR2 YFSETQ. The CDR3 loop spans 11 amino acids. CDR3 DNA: TGCGCCAGCATGGACACCGGGGAGCTGTTTTTT. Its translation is CASMDTGELFF.

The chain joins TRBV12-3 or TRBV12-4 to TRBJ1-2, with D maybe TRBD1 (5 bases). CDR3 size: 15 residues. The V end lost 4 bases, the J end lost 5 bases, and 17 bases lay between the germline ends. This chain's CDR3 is CASSSTDKLGYGYTF. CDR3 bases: TGTGCCAGCAGTTCGACAGATAAACTAGGGTATGGCTACACCTTC.